Included here is one TCR beta chain sequence, with context. As a fraction of the sample, this clonotype is medium-sized (0.01 to 0.1%). The target of this receptor is not known. The record has no base qualities; no much larger clone is one base away. The library was prepared using PCR. TCR sequencing of DNA from cultured CD4+ T cells used the Oncomine TCR Beta short-read assay at the Johns Hopkins FTIC core. Genomic DNA was extracted from the cultured CD4+ T cells with the QIAamp micro DNA kit. Oncomine TCR Beta libraries from cultured CD4+ T cells were pooled using unique dual indexes and sequenced on an Illumina iSeq 100. The paper's data handling went like this. Non-productive sequences were removed, and CDR3s that did not start with C, did not end with F or W, or were shorter than 7 amino acids were discarded. Antigen-specific clonotypes were identified with the MANAFEST web application by comparing peptide-stimulated wells with reference and other culture wells. To be called positive, a clone needed an FDR below 0.05, an odds ratio above 5, and a productive frequency above 0.1% in at least two of three replicate wells. A clonotype was classed as cross-reactive if the clonotype showed significant expansion both in SARS-CoV-2 spike wells and in at least one common cold coronavirus spike condition. Levenshtein distances (stringdist) and unrooted phylogenetic trees (ape) in R version 3.6.1 were used to assess CDR3 homology. TCRdb reanalyzed the raw reads on its own, using fastp at Q25 for trimming and MiXCR for clone calling, and kept in-frame beta chains. Identical CDR3 protein sequences are pooled into one entry, listed with their most common genes and DNA. Here the V and J calls rest on TCRdb's processing, not on the authors' analysis. This sample holds some 6,200 distinct CDR3 sequences; about a third were observed only once. More than 10% of the sample lies in the top ten.

V has 6 bases trimmed and J has 7 bases trimmed; junction bases matching no gene number 6. CDR1 and CDR2, looked up from the germline V gene, are SGHTA and FQGNSA. Measured from the cysteine to the phenylalanine, the CDR3 is 13 residues long. Only the CDR3 DNA is retained, 39 bases long and in frame from the first base. This sample was included in a study of vaccination and CD4 T cells after COVID-19 (dated by TCRdb to between 2021 and 2022). Regarding the complete study: SARS-CoV-2 positivity had been established in the convalescent patients by nasal swab PCR, and mild disease was recorded in several of these patients and severe disease in one. In around 9 COVID-19 convalescent patients and a few infection-naive healthy vaccine recipients, researchers compared the spike-specific CD4+ TCR repertoire from before mRNA vaccination with the repertoire from after. The convalescent cohort comprised six males and four females, including two Hispanic individuals, seven Caucasians, two Asians and one multiracial person. For stimulating the cultures, overlapping spike peptide pools were used, derived from SARS-CoV-2 as well as from the common cold coronaviruses HCoV-NL63, HCoV-OC43 and HCoV-229E. The time from the second vaccine dose to post-vaccine blood sampling had a median of roughly 77 days and ranged from roughly 13 to 241 days. Each participant got two doses of either the Pfizer-BioNTech BNT162b2 vaccine (n=8) or the Moderna mRNA-1273 vaccine (n=2). In control cultures, a CEFX viral epitope pool was used as positive control, an HIV-1 Nef peptide pool was used as negative control, or no peptide was added. Post-COVID blood samples from convalescent patients were collected a median of approximately 100 days after diagnosis, with a range of about 30 to 170 days. What the work shows at the level of the full study, not this receptor alone: The median count of SARS-CoV-2-reactive clonotypes went up from roughly 21 after infection to more than 30 after vaccination, although the change was not significant. Among the post-vaccine SARS-CoV-2-reactive clones in convalescent patients, a median around 90% showed up only after vaccination, which suggests vaccine-specific priming. The number of convalescent patients in the study was relatively small, and the study did not examine early timepoints following natural infection. Of the vaccine-specific clones in convalescent patients, 304 of 307, or nearly all, reacted only to SARS-CoV-2 spike and did not cross-react with common cold coronaviruses.

The treatment or condition label corresponds to: roughly 10-day PBMC culture with coronavirus spike peptide pools or control peptides (ViraFEST assay). The ViraFEST assay, used in the study, expanded antigen-specific T cells with peptide pools and then identified the expanded clonotypes through TCR sequencing. The convalescent patients' positive SARS-CoV-2 PCR tests fell between March and December 2020, which was before the Alpha, Beta and Delta variants emerged in the United States. Roughly 2 million PBMCs per well were cultured in IMDM with roughly 5% human AB serum and roughly 9.3 IU/ml IL-2, plus 10 ug/ml peptide pools. Half of the culture medium was replaced with fresh IL-2-containing medium on days 3 and 7. Once the cells had been in culture for over 9 days, the EasySep CD4+ T cell isolation kit was used to isolate CD4+ T cells by negative selection. PBMCs were separated from whole blood using Ficoll-Paque Plus gradient centrifugation and then either used fresh or cryopreserved at -140C. Culture conditions were generally each tested in triplicate wells.

The receptor was isolated from a human donor who had recovered from COVID-19. Rearrangement joined TRBV7-2 to TRBJ1-5; 7 of the junction bases match TRBD1. The sequences come from CD4+ T cells from blood, cultured in vitro, collected after SARS-CoV-2 vaccination. For the CDR3, the sequence is CASSYRGKQPQHF. The DNA sequence reads TGTGCCAGCAGTTACAGGGGAAAGCAGCCCCAGCATTTT.